The 7 T cell receptor beta chains given below trace back to one sample, sequenced in a study of OX40 agonist ivuxolimab in advanced cancers. The library was generated by the immunoSEQ multiplex PCR assay. The immuneACCESS repertoire file appears here via TCRdb, limited to in-frame rearrangements. These files lack a portion of the clones; in checked studies, under half of the deficit traces to unresolved V genes, and the cause of the others is not known. This sample gives around 110,000 clones in total; 75% to 95% of them show up just once. Of the sample, around 0.48% is held by the ten largest clones. The sequencing here drew on CD4+ or CD8+ T cells sorted from blood, taken in a trial of the OX40 agonist ivuxolimab. Source of these receptors: an adult with an advanced solid tumor such as melanoma, head and neck, liver or kidney cancer.

J is TRBJ2-7 and V is TRBV5-1; TRBD1 agrees at 7 bases. The V gene end was trimmed by 3 bases and the J gene end by 3 bases; junction bases not matched to a gene: 3. CDR3 length equals 13 residues. CDR1 and CDR2 from the germline V gene are SGHRS and YFSETQ. The CDR3 coding sequence is TGCGCCAGCAGCTCCCGACAGGGCTACGAGCAGTACTTC. Residues: CASSSRQGYEQYF.

This chain joins TRBV28 and TRBJ2-5; D may be TRBD2 (7 bases). The germline V and J ends were trimmed by 2 bases and 5 bases, with 15 bases remaining between them. There are 15 residues in the CDR3. Germline V gene sequence: CDR1 MDHEN, CDR2 SYDVKM. CDR3 nucleotides: TGTGCCAGCAGTTTAATGGGGGGGCGGTCGGAGACCCAGTACTTC. Translated: CASSLMGGRSETQYF.

The CDR3 reads CASSHTRDPYGYTF. In DNA form, the CDR3 reads TGTGCCAGCAGTCACACGAGGGACCCCTATGGCTACACCTTC. The chain links TRBV6-6 to TRBJ1-2; D possibly corresponds to TRBD1 (5 bases). The germline CDR1 and CDR2 sequences are MNHNY and SVGAGI (reference sequence). Trimming removed 5 bases from V and 4 bases from J, with 14 bases in between. The CDR3 extends over 14 amino acids.

The chain joins TRBV5-4 to TRBJ1-3; D is ambiguous. Germline loops: CDR1 SGHNT, CDR2 YYREEE (reference sequence). With 4 bases removed from V and 4 bases from J, the gap between germline ends came to 12 bases. This CDR3 is built from 14 residues. The CDR3 is CASSLPGSGNTIYF. For the CDR3, the DNA is TGTGCCAGCAGCCTCCCGGGGAGCGGAAACACCATATATTTT.

This rearrangement joins TRBV5-1 to TRBJ2-3, with D perhaps matching TRBD2 (6 bases). Looked up from germline, CDR1 is SGHRS and CDR2 is YFSETQ. V was clipped by 7 bases and J by 4 bases, with 16 bases between them. This CDR3 contains 14 residues. The CDR3 DNA is TGCGCCAGCGGAGATGCTAGCGCGTCAGATACGCAGTATTTT. The encoded protein is CASGDASASDTQYF.

The chain joins TRBV2 to TRBJ2-5; D uncertain. V lost 4 bases and J 7 bases, leaving 4 bases between the germline ends. The CDR3 has 10 residues. The germline V gene encodes CDR1 SNHLY and CDR2 FYNNEI. The CDR3 nucleotides read TGTGCCAGCAGTGCTAGGACCCAGTACTTC. Translation gives CASSARTQYF.

The chain recombines TRBV28 with TRBJ1-2; maybe TRBD1 (5 bases). The CDR3 sequence is 12 residues long. The V and J ends lost 8 bases and 5 bases respectively, with 12 bases between them. CDR1 MDHEN and CDR2 SYDVKM come from the germline V gene. The CDR3 coding sequence is TGTGCCAGCTCTTGGGGGGGGTATGGCTACACCTTC. Translating gives CASSWGGYGYTF.